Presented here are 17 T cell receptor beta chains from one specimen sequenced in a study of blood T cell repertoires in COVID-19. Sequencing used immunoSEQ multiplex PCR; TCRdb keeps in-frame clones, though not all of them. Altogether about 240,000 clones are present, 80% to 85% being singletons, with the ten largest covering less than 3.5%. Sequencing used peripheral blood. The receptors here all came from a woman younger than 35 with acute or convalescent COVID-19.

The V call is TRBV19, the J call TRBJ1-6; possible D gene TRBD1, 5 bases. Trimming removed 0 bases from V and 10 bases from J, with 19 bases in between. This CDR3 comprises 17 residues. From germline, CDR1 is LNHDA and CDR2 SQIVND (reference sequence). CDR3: CASSIDLSGGLRSPLHF. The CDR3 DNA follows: TGTGCCAGTAGTATAGATCTCAGTGGGGGACTGAGGTCACCCCTCCACTTT.

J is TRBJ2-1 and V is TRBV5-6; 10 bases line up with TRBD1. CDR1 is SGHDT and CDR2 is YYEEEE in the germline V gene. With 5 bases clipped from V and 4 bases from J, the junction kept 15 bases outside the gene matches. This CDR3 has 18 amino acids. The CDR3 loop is CASSFLGTGETPYNEQFF. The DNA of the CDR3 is TGTGCCAGCAGTTTCTTGGGGACAGGGGAAACCCCATACAATGAGCAGTTCTTC. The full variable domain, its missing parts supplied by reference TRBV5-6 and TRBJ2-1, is DAGVTQSPTHLIKTRGQQVTLRCSPKSGHDTVSWYQQALGQGPQFIFQYYEEEERQRGNFPDRFSGHQFPNYSSELNVNALLLGDSALYLCASSFLGTGETPYNEQFFGPGTRLTVL.

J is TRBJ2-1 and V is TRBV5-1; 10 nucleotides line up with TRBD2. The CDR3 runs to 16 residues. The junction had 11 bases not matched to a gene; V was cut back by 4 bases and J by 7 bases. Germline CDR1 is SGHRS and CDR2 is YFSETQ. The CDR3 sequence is CASSRLLTSGLNEQFF. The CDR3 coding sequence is TGCGCCAGCAGCCGACTCCTGACTAGCGGGCTAAATGAGCAGTTCTTC. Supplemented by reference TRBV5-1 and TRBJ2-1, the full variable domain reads KAGVTQTPRYLIKTRGQQVTLSCSPISGHRSVSWYQQTPGQGLQFLFEYFSETQRNKGNFPGRFSGRQFSNSRSEMNVSTLELGDSALYLCASSRLLTSGLNEQFFGPGTRLTVL.

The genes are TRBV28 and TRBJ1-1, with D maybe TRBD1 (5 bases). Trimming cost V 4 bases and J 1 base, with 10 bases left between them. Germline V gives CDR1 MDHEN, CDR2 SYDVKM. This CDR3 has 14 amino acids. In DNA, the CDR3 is TGTGCCAGCAGTTACGGACACAAGAACACTGAAGCTTTCTTT. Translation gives CASSYGHKNTEAFF.

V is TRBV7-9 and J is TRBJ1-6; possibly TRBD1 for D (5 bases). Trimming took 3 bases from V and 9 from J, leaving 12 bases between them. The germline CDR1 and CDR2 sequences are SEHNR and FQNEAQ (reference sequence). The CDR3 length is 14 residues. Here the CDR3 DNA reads TGTGCCAGCAGCTTTTACCAGGGCGCTTCACCCCTCCACTTT. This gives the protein CASSFYQGASPLHF.

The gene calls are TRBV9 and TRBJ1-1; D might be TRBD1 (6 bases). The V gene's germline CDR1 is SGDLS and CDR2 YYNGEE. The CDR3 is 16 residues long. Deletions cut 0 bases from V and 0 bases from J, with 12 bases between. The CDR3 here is CASSVGGDTMNTEAFF. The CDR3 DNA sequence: TGTGCCAGCAGCGTAGGAGGGGACACCATGAACACTGAAGCTTTCTTT.

CDR3 loop: CASSLDRGLGNQPQHF. Here the CDR3 DNA reads TGTGCCAGCAGTTTGGACAGGGGGCTGGGCAATCAGCCCCAGCATTTT. This rearrangement joins TRBV6-5 to TRBJ1-5; 11 bases line up with TRBD1. V lost 4 bases, J lost 2 bases, and 4 bases stayed unmatched. This CDR3 is built from 16 residues. Germline V gene lookup returns CDR1 MNHEY and CDR2 SVGAGI.

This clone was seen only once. The CDR3 DNA follows: TGTGCCAGCAGCCCCGGACTGACTGGAGGCTACACCTTC. Translation: CASSPGLTGGYTF. The chain employs TRBV7-3 and TRBJ1-2; no reliable D call. CDR1 and CDR2 from the germline V gene are SGHTA and FQGTGA. The ends were cut back, 5 bases at V and 8 bases at J, with 15 bases in the middle. This CDR3 comprises 13 residues. Looking up the rest from reference TRBV7-3 and TRBJ1-2 gives the full variable domain: GAGVSQTPSNKVTEKGKYVELRCDPISGHTALYWYRQSLGQGPEFLIYFQGTGAADDSGLPNDRFFAVRPEGSVSTLKIQRTERGDSAVYLCASSPGLTGGYTFGSGTRLTVV.

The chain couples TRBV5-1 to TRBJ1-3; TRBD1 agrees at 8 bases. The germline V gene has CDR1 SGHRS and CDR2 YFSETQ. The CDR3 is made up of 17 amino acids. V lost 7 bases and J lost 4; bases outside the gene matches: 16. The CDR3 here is CASRARTDRGVGNTIYF. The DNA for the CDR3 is TGCGCCAGCCGAGCCAGGACCGACAGGGGAGTGGGAAACACCATATATTTT.

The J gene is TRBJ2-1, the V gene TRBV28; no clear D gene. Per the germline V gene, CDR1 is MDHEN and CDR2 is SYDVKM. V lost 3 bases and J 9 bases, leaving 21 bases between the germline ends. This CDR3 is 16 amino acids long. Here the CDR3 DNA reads TGTGCCAGCAGTTTTTCGCCTGGTATGTCTAGGCGTGAGCAGTTCTTC. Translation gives CASSFSPGMSRREQFF.

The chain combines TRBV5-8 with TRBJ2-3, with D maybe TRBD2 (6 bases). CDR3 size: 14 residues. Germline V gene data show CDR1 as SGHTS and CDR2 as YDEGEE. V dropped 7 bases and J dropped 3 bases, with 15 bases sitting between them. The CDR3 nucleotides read TGTGCCAGCGGGGTCGGGGACTTTACAGATACGCAGTATTTT. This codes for CASGVGDFTDTQYF.

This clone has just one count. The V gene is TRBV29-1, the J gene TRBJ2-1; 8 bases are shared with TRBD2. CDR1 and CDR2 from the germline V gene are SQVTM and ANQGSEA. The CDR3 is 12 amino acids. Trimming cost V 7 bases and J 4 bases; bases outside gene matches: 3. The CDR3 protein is CSGGLEYNEQFF. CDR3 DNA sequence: TGCAGCGGGGGACTAGAATACAATGAGCAGTTCTTC.

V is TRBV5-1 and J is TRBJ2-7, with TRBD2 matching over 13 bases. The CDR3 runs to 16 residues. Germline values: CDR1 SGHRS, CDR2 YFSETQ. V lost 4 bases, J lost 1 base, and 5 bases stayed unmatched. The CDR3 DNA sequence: TGCGCCAGCAGCACCGGACTAGCGGGGGCATCCTACGAGCAGTACTTC. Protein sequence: CASSTGLAGASYEQYF. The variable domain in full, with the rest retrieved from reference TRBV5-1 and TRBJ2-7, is KAGVTQTPRYLIKTRGQQVTLSCSPISGHRSVSWYQQTPGQGLQFLFEYFSETQRNKGNFPGRFSGRQFSNSRSEMNVSTLELGDSALYLCASSTGLAGASYEQYFGPGTRLTVT.

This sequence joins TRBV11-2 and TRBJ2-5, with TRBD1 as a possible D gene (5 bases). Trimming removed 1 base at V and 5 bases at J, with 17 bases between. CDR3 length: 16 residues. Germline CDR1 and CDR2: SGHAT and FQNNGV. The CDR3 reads CASSLGRGRVAETQYF. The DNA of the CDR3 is TGTGCCAGCAGCTTAGGTAGGGGCAGGGTGGCGGAGACCCAGTACTTC.

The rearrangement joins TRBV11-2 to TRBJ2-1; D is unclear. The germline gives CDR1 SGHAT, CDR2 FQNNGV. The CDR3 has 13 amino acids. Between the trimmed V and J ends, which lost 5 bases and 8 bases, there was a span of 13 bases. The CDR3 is CASSQEAADEQFF. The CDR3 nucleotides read TGTGCCAGCAGCCAAGAGGCGGCGGATGAGCAGTTCTTC.

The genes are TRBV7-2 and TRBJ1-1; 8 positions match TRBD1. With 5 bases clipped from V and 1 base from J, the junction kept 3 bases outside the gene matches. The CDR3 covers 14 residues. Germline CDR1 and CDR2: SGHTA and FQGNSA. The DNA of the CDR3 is TGTGCCAGCAGCCTGGACAGGGCGAACACTGAAGCTTTCTTT. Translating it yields CASSLDRANTEAFF.

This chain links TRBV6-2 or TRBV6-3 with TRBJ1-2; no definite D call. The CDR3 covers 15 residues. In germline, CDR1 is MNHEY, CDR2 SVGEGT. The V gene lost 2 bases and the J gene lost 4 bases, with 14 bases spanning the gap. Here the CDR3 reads CASSYAGLLPYGYTF. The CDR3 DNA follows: TGTGCCAGCAGTTACGCGGGCCTACTCCCCTATGGCTACACCTTC.